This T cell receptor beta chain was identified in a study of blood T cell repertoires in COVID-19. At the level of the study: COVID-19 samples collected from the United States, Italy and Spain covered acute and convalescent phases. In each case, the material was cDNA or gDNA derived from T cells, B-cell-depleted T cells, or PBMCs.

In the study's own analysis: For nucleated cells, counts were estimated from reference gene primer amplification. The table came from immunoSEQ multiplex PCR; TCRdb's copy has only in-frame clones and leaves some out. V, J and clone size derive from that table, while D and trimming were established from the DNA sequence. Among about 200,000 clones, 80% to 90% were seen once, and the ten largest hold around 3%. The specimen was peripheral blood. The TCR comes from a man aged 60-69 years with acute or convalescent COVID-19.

The CDR3 region is CASSPRTGELFF. DNA of the CDR3: TGTGCCAGCAGCCCTAGGACCGGGGAGCTGTTTTTT. The chain carries TRBV3-1 (or the pseudogene TRBV3-2) and TRBJ2-2; D not resolved. The length of the CDR3 is 12 residues. Trimming shortened V by 4 bases and J by 5 bases, and 5 bases separated the two germline ends. Germline V lookup: CDR1 LGHDT, CDR2 YNNKEL (reference sequence).